A selection of T cell receptor beta chains follows, all from one sample in a study of T cell repertoires in aging, cancer and after chemotherapy. TCRdb analysed the multiplex PCR reads with MiXCR anew, one entry per CDR3 protein. This sample yields roughly 1,400 distinct CDR3 sequences, of which roughly 24% are seen a single time; roughly 10% belongs to the top ten. Sequenced material: blood. The receptor set was obtained from a human donor in good health. CDR3s include the opening cysteine and the closing phenylalanine or tryptophan. A D gene is named only where the DNA matches it firmly. Expanded clones are given a class, and other clones once, few, many or no size at all.

v_gene	d_gene	abundance	j_gene	CDR3aa	CDR3nt
TRBV19	.	large	TRBJ2-1	CASSSRGGNEQFF	TGTGCCAGTAGTAGCCGGGGCGGCAATGAGCAGTTCTTC
TRBV4-2	.	once	TRBJ2-3	CASSQEKKDTQYF	TGTGCCAGCAGCCAAGAAAAAAAGGATACGCAGTATTTT
TRBV20-1	.	.	TRBJ2-7	CSVWGIGEQYF	TGCAGTGTTTGGGGAATTGGGGAGCAGTACTTC
TRBV7-2	.	.	TRBJ2-3	CASRGAGACTQYF	TGTGCCAGCAGAGGAGCGGGTGCGTGCACGCAGTATTTT
TRBV6-5	.	large	TRBJ1-2	CASRTGRNYGYTF	TGTGCCAGCAGAACTGGGAGGAACTATGGCTACACCTTC
TRBV30	.	large	TRBJ1-2	CAWRPGPPPNYGYTF	TGTGCCTGGAGACCGGGGCCGCCCCCTAACTATGGCTACACCTTC
TRBV2	.	.	TRBJ2-5	CASSEQRDQETQYF	TGTGCCAGCAGTGAACAGAGGGACCAAGAGACCCAGTACTTC
TRBV5-4	.	few	TRBJ1-1	CASSGETVYTEAFF	TGTGCCAGCAGCGGAGAGACAGTTTACACTGAAGCTTTCTTT
TRBV20-1	TRBD2	few	TRBJ2-1	CSARDLTSGSANEQFF	TGCAGTGCTAGAGATCTCACTAGCGGGAGTGCAAATGAGCAGTTCTTC
TRBV27	TRBD2	.	TRBJ2-5	CASSLQTSGNQETQYF	TGTGCCAGCAGTCTCCAGACTAGCGGGAACCAAGAGACCCAGTACTTC
TRBV20-1	TRBD1	.	TRBJ2-3	CSANPLRNRDRGTDTQYF	TGCAGTGCTAACCCCCTTAGAAACCGGGACAGAGGCACAGATACGCAGTATTTT
TRBV6-5	TRBD2	large	TRBJ2-1	CASSYVRTSGPYNEQFF	TGTGCCAGCAGTTACGTTAGGACTAGCGGGCCCTACAATGAGCAGTTCTTC
TRBV11-2	.	.	TRBJ1-4	CASSLGGQGGEKLFF	TGTGCCAGCAGCTTAGGCGGGCAGGGAGGAGAAAAACTGTTTTTT
TRBV9	.	.	TRBJ1-3	CAGSPDRQWHSGNTIYF	TGTGCCGGCAGCCCAGACAGACAATGGCACTCTGGAAACACCATATATTTT
TRBV5-8	.	.	TRBJ2-7	CASSLVVGQGGHEQYF	TGTGCCAGCAGCTTGGTGGTGGGGCAGGGTGGTCACGAGCAGTACTTC
TRBV20-1	TRBD2	.	TRBJ2-2	CSARRQTSWLGGELFF	TGCAGTGCTAGACGTCAGACTAGCTGGCTCGGCGGGGAGCTGTTTTTT
TRBV27	TRBD2	large	TRBJ2-1	CASNPSGSYNEQFF	TGTGCCAGCAACCCTAGCGGCTCCTACAATGAGCAGTTCTTC
TRBV6-5	TRBD2	medium-sized	TRBJ2-1	CASSYSPSGSFNEQFF	TGTGCCAGCAGTTACTCGCCTAGCGGGAGCTTCAATGAGCAGTTCTTC
TRBV6-5	.	.	TRBJ1-1	CASSFTGELGNTEAFF	TGTGCCAGCAGTTTTACCGGGGAGTTAGGGAACACTGAAGCTTTCTTT
TRBV20-1	TRBD1	.	TRBJ2-7	CSARVTGGWYEQYF	TGCAGTGCTAGAGTAACAGGGGGCTGGTACGAGCAGTACTTC
TRBV11-3	.	.	TRBJ2-3	CASSFVFTDTQYF	TGTGCCAGCAGCTTCGTCTTCACAGATACGCAGTATTTT
TRBV20-1	.	few	TRBJ2-1	CSASGRGPYNEQFF	TGCAGTGCTAGTGGGAGGGGGCCCTACAATGAGCAGTTCTTC
TRBV11-3	.	medium-sized	TRBJ2-3	CASSPSRADTQYF	TGTGCCAGCAGCCCCTCCCGGGCAGATACGCAGTATTTT
TRBV9	.	.	TRBJ2-7	CASSVQGLPYEQYF	TGTGCCAGCAGCGTGCAGGGCCTTCCCTACGAGCAGTACTTC
TRBV6-2/TRBV6-3	.	.	TRBJ1-1	CASSRPRERAFF	TGTGCCAGCAGCAGACCAAGGGAGAGGGCTTTCTTT
TRBV18	TRBD2	medium-sized	TRBJ2-5	CATGLDEGETQYF	TGTGCCACCGGACTAGACGAAGGGGAGACCCAGTACTTC
TRBV5-1	.	.	TRBJ1-1	CASSPLIDRNTEAFF	TGCGCCAGCAGCCCTCTTATTGACAGGAACACTGAAGCTTTCTTT
TRBV20-1	.	few	TRBJ2-7	CSASSGRRSSYEQYF	TGCAGTGCTAGTAGCGGACGGAGAAGCTCCTACGAGCAGTACTTC
TRBV6-2/TRBV6-3	.	few	TRBJ1-1	CASSSLGAATEAFF	TGTGCCAGCAGTTCTTTGGGGGCAGCCACTGAAGCTTTCTTT
TRBV11-2	.	once	TRBJ1-1	CASSLGGGLTEAFF	TGTGCCAGCAGCTTAGGTGGGGGCCTCACTGAAGCTTTCTTT
TRBV20-1	TRBD2	few	TRBJ2-5	CSARDWGGKETQYF	TGCAGTGCTAGAGATTGGGGAGGGAAAGAGACCCAGTACTTC
TRBV5-6	.	medium-sized	TRBJ1-5	CASSLAQGDSNQPQHF	TGTGCCAGCAGCTTGGCCCAAGGGGATAGCAATCAGCCCCAGCATTTT
TRBV10-3	.	medium-sized	TRBJ2-2	CAISGAAGELFF	TGTGCCATCAGCGGGGCGGCCGGGGAGCTGTTTTTT
TRBV12-3/TRBV12-4	TRBD2	large	TRBJ2-2	CASSRAGGTGELFF	TGTGCCAGCAGTCGAGCGGGAGGCACCGGGGAGCTGTTTTTT
TRBV30	.	.	TRBJ1-5	CAWSVGDNQPQHF	TGTGCCTGGAGTGTAGGGGACAATCAGCCCCAGCATTTT
TRBV6-5	.	medium-sized	TRBJ1-1	CASSEQVSLGLGTEAFF	TGTGCCAGCAGTGAACAGGTTTCTCTGGGGCTGGGCACTGAAGCTTTCTTT
TRBV27	.	large	TRBJ1-6	CASSPARWRPLHF	TGTGCCAGCAGTCCTGCACGGTGGCGACCCCTCCACTTT
TRBV19	.	medium-sized	TRBJ1-4	CASGVDQGEKLFF	TGTGCCAGTGGGGTGGATCAGGGTGAAAAACTGTTTTTT
TRBV12-3/TRBV12-4	.	large	TRBJ2-3	CASSLGEADTQYF	TGTGCCAGCAGTTTAGGGGAAGCAGATACGCAGTATTTT
TRBV7-6	.	.	TRBJ1-2	CASSPGPGRALSSNYGYTF	TGTGCCAGCAGCCCCGGCCCCGGCAGGGCCCTTTCCTCTAACTATGGCTACACCTTC
TRBV5-1	.	few	TRBJ2-5	CASSLGGGGGETQYF	TGCGCCAGCAGCTTGGGTGGAGGTGGGGGAGAGACCCAGTACTTC
TRBV5-1	.	.	TRBJ2-2	CASAEGVTGKLFF	TGCGCCAGTGCGGAGGGCGTGACCGGGAAGCTGTTTTTT
TRBV30	.	large	TRBJ2-3	CAWSVSRRSDTQYF	TGTGCCTGGAGTGTCTCTCGGAGATCCGATACGCAGTATTTT
TRBV12-3/TRBV12-4	.	.	TRBJ2-1	CASTIDLGRTQGDEQFF	TGTGCCAGCACCATCGACCTTGGACGGACACAAGGGGATGAGCAGTTCTTC
TRBV11-3	TRBD2	.	TRBJ2-1	CASSLVITVGGAGVDNEQFF	TGTGCCAGCAGCCTAGTAATCACAGTTGGCGGCGCGGGGGTGGACAATGAGCAGTTCTTC
TRBV18	TRBD1	large	TRBJ1-2	CASSQRQGEDYTF	TGTGCCAGCTCACAAAGACAGGGGGAGGACTACACCTTC